The 20 T cell receptor beta chains in this list originate from one sample, sequenced in a study of blood T cell repertoires in COVID-19 (dated by TCRdb to 2018 to 2020). Receptor libraries were prepared by the immunoSEQ multiplex PCR assay. TCRdb obtained this table from immuneACCESS and retained in-frame rearrangements with V and J assigned. These tables miss some clones; where compared with another copy, unresolved V genes account for less than half of the shortfall, and the remainder is unexplained. Within this sample are 80,000 to 95,000 clones, with roughly 80% of them counted one time only. About 15% of the sample is in the top ten clones. Sequencing used peripheral blood. The source is a woman of 80 years or more with active or convalescent COVID-19.

This chain connects TRBV6-6 to TRBJ1-5, with a tentative D call TRBD1 (5 bases). V lost 2 bases to trimming and J lost 5 bases, with 10 bases between them. CDR3 length equals 14 residues. Per the germline V gene, CDR1 is MNHNY and CDR2 is SVGAGI (reference sequence). CDR3 in amino acids: CASSYDTGDQPQHF. CDR3 DNA sequence: TGTGCCAGCAGTTACGATACGGGGGATCAGCCCCAGCATTTT.

The chain joins TRBV7-8 to TRBJ1-2, with D maybe TRBD1 (6 bases). Trimming stripped 0 bases from V and 0 bases from J, with 8 bases between. The CDR3 loop spans 15 amino acids. Germline CDR1 is SGHVS and CDR2 is FQNEAQ. The CDR3 nucleotides read TGTGCCAGCAGCTTAGCCCCAGGGGCTAACTATGGCTACACCTTC. It translates to CASSLAPGANYGYTF.

This chain connects TRBV28 to TRBJ1-5; 7 bases line up with TRBD1. The CDR3 has 16 amino acids. Germline V gene sequence: CDR1 MDHEN, CDR2 SYDVKM. The V gene end was trimmed by 4 bases and the J gene end by 4 bases; junction bases not matched to a gene: 10. In nucleotides, the CDR3 is TGTGCCAGCAGTTCACCCGGGACAGAGTTTAATCAGCCCCAGCATTTT. Translated: CASSSPGTEFNQPQHF. Using reference TRBV28 and TRBJ1-5 for the parts outside the CDR3, the full variable domain is DVKVTQSSRYLVKRTGEKVFLECVQDMDHENMFWYRQDPGLGLRLIYFSYDVKMKEKGDIPEGYSVSREKKERFSLILESASTNQTSMYLCASSSPGTEFNQPQHFGDGTRLSIL.

The J gene is TRBJ1-3, the V gene TRBV30; D is uncertain. V was shortened by 2 bases and J by 0 bases, with 8 bases between the two germline ends. The CDR3 sequence is 14 residues long. The germline CDR1 and CDR2 sequences are GTSNPN and SVGIG (reference sequence). CDR3 sequence (DNA): TGTGCCTGGAGTCCAACCAGCTCTGGAAACACCATATATTTT. This codes for CAWSPTSSGNTIYF.

The V and J genes are TRBV15 and TRBJ2-3; D ambiguous. V dropped 1 base and J dropped 1 base, with 6 bases sitting between them. CDR1 and CDR2 from the germline V gene are LNHNV and YYDKDF (reference sequence). There are 14 residues in the CDR3. The CDR3 coding sequence is TGTGCCACCAGCAGAGTGAGTCGCACAGATACGCAGTATTTT. This gives the protein CATSRVSRTDTQYF.

To note about this clone: The same CDR3 can be traced to other DNA sequences in this sample. The chain has TRBV25-1 and TRBJ1-5; D perhaps matches TRBD1 (6 bases). V lost 4 bases and J lost 4, with 8 bases in between. The CDR3 is 13 amino acids. In germline, CDR1 is MGHDK, CDR2 SYGVNS. CDR3 amino acids: CASSGQGNQPQHF. CDR3 in DNA: TGTGCCAGCAGTGGCCAGGGGAATCAGCCCCAGCATTTT.

This clone was recorded a few times. CDR3 protein: CASSDRRGYTF. For the CDR3, the DNA is TGTGCCAGCAGTGATAGGCGGGGCTACACCTTC. The chain uses TRBV2 and TRBJ1-2; no clear D gene. V gave up 3 bases and J gave up 8 bases, with 7 bases separating them. The germline gives CDR1 SNHLY, CDR2 FYNNEI. CDR3 size: 11 residues.

The rearrangement links TRBV4-3 to TRBJ1-6; the D is unclear. Trimming removed 0 bases from V and 3 bases from J, with 3 bases in between. The CDR3 runs 14 residues. CDR1 LGHNA and CDR2 YSLEER come from the germline V gene. The CDR3 sequence is CASSQDHYNSPLHF. The CDR3 DNA is TGCGCCAGCAGCCAAGACCACTATAATTCACCCCTCCACTTT.

This chain joins TRBV28 and TRBJ2-4; TRBD2 matches 7 bases. V dropped 5 bases and J dropped 3; count of bases not matched to a gene: 7. Germline lookup yields CDR1 MDHEN and CDR2 SYDVKM. This CDR3 region has 15 residues. CDR3 in DNA: TGTGCCAGCAGTCGACCTAGCGGATTCAAAAACATTCAGTACTTC. Its translation: CASSRPSGFKNIQYF. Supplemented by reference TRBV28 and TRBJ2-4, the full variable domain reads DVKVTQSSRYLVKRTGEKVFLECVQDMDHENMFWYRQDPGLGLRLIYFSYDVKMKEKGDIPEGYSVSREKKERFSLILESASTNQTSMYLCASSRPSGFKNIQYFGAGTRLSVL.

The rearrangement joins TRBV7-2 to TRBJ1-5, with a tentative D call TRBD1 (5 bases). CDR1 is SGHTA and CDR2 is FQGNSA in the germline V gene. The CDR3 sequence is 13 residues long. With 8 bases removed from V and 4 bases from J, the gap between germline ends came to 12 bases. CDR3 in amino acids: CASALGQNQPQHF. The CDR3 coding sequence is TGTGCCAGCGCTCTCGGACAAAATCAGCCCCAGCATTTT.

V and J are TRBV7-9 and TRBJ2-5; D is undetermined. The CDR3 is 14 residues long. Between the trimmed V and J ends, which lost 5 bases and 0 bases, there was a span of 10 bases. The germline gives CDR1 SEHNR, CDR2 FQNEAQ (reference sequence). DNA of the CDR3: TGTGCCAGCAGCCCCTACCGGGACCAAGAGACCCAGTACTTC. It is translated as CASSPYRDQETQYF.

This clone was counted only a few times. The chain links TRBV6-5 to TRBJ1-3; D call uncertain. The CDR3 has 15 amino acids. Between the trimmed V and J ends, which lost 6 bases and 0 bases, there was a span of 12 bases. In germline, CDR1 is MNHEY, CDR2 SVGAGI. The DNA for the CDR3 is TGTGCCAGCAGCCCCGACACAAACTCTGGAAACACCATATATTTT. It translates to CASSPDTNSGNTIYF.

The chain uses TRBV9 and TRBJ2-2; a weak D match, TRBD2 (6 bases). The germline CDR1 and CDR2 sequences are SGDLS and YYNGEE. This CDR3 is 17 amino acids long. Trimming took 0 bases from V and 0 from J, leaving 12 bases between them. The CDR3 is CASSVGGGISNTGELFF. CDR3 sequence (DNA): TGTGCCAGCAGCGTAGGTGGCGGGATCTCGAACACCGGGGAGCTGTTTTTT.

The count of this clone is one. The chain couples TRBV6-5 to TRBJ1-1, with 7 bases that match TRBD1. From germline, CDR1 is MNHEY and CDR2 SVGAGI. There are 12 residues in the CDR3. The V segment lost 4 bases and the J segment 5 bases; nucleotides outside the gene matches: 1. The CDR3: CASSLTGTEAFF. CDR3 sequence (DNA): TGTGCCAGCAGTTTGACAGGGACTGAAGCTTTCTTT.

The chain has TRBV7-8 and TRBJ2-3; no clear D. Between the trimmed V and J ends, which lost 0 bases and 4 bases, there was a span of 11 bases. CDR3 length equals 15 residues. Germline values: CDR1 SGHVS, CDR2 FQNEAQ. Written as DNA, the CDR3 is TGTGCCAGCAGCTTAGCAACAACCCCCCCAGATACGCAGTATTTT. Protein: CASSLATTPPDTQYF.

The chain is built from TRBV6-5 and TRBJ2-5; D may be TRBD1 (6 bases). Germline V gene data show CDR1 as MNHEY and CDR2 as SVGAGI. The CDR3 spans 16 residues. Trimming took off 0 bases at V and 4 bases at J, with 15 bases between the two ends. This CDR3 reads CASSYSSTQGTETQYF. The DNA of the CDR3 is TGTGCCAGCAGTTACTCCTCCACACAGGGTACAGAGACCCAGTACTTC.

The chain joins TRBV12-3 or TRBV12-4 to TRBJ1-2; no firm D call. This CDR3 contains 12 residues. Trimming took 3 bases from V and 4 from J, leaving 6 bases between them. The CDR3 here is CASSFSFYGYTF. Written as DNA, the CDR3 is TGTGCCAGCAGTTTCAGTTTCTATGGCTACACCTTC.

This clone has a handful of counts. The rearrangement links TRBV20-1 to TRBJ1-6, with D hard to call. Trimming shortened V by 4 bases and J by 9 bases, and 7 bases separated the two germline ends. Germline CDR1 and CDR2: DFQATT and SNEGSKA (reference sequence). This CDR3 region has 11 residues. The CDR3 protein is CSATQSSPLHF. The CDR3, as DNA: TGCAGTGCTACACAGAGTTCACCCCTCCACTTT.

The chain is built from TRBV4-2 and TRBJ2-2; TRBD2 aligns across 13 bases. This CDR3 comprises 17 residues. Germline V lookup: CDR1 LGHNA, CDR2 YNFKEQ. V lost 4 bases, J lost 6 bases, and 8 bases stayed unmatched. The DNA for the CDR3 is TGTGCCAGCAGCCTAAAGACTAGCGGGGGGTCGGCCGGGGAGCTGTTTTTT. Amino acid sequence: CASSLKTSGGSAGELFF.

The chain uses TRBV19 and TRBJ2-1, with 8 bases identical to TRBD2. Germline assignment: CDR1 LNHDA and CDR2 SQIVND (reference sequence). The CDR3 spans 14 residues. After removal of 5 bases from V and 8 bases from J, the junction contained 8 bases not matched to a gene. The CDR3 region is CASSPRREADEQFF. The DNA of the CDR3 is TGTGCCAGTAGTCCCAGGCGGGAGGCCGATGAGCAGTTCTTC.